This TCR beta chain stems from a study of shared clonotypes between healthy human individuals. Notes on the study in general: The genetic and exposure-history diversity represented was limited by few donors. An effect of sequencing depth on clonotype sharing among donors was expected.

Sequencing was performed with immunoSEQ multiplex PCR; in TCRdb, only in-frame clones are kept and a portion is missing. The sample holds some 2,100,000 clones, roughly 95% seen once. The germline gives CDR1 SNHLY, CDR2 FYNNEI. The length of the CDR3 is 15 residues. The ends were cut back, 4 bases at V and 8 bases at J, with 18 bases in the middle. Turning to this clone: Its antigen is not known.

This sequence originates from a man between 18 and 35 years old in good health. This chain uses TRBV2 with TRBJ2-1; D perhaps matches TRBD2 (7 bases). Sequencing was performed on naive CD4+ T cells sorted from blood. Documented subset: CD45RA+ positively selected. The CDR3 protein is CASSVLGGASDEQFF. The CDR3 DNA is TGTGCCAGCAGTGTATTGGGGGGGGCGAGCGATGAGCAGTTCTTC.